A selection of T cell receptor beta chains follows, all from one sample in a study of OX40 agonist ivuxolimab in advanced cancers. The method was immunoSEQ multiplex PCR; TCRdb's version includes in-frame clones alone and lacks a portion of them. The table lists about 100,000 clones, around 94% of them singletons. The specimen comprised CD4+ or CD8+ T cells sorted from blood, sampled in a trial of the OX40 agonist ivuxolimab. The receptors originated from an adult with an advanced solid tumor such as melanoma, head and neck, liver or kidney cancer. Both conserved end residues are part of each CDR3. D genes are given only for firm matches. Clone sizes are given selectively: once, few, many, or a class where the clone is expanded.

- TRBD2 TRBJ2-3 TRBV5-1 TGCGCCAGCAGCCTTGATCGGCGGGAGGGCGGAGATACGCAGTATTTT CASSLDRREGGDTQYF
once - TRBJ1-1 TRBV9 TGTGCCAGCAGCTACTGGAGGGAACCGAACACTGAAGCTTTCTTT CASSYWREPNTEAFF
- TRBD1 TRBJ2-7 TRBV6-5 TGTGCCAGCAGTGTTGGACAGGGTCTGTACGAGCAGTACTTC CASSVGQGLYEQYF
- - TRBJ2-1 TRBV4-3 TGCGCCAGCAGCCAAGATAGTGCCGGGGCCCTCGAGCAGTTCTTC CASSQDSAGALEQFF
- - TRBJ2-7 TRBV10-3 TGTGCCATCAGTGATTTGGGGGGTCCGGTATACGAGCAGTACTTC CAISDLGGPVYEQYF
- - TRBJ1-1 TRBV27 TGTGCCAGCAGTTTAGGTCGGGTGGCTAGGAACACTGAAGCTTTCTTT CASSLGRVARNTEAFF
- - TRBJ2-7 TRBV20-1 TGCAGTGCCCCCGAATCCTACGAGCAGTACTTC CSAPESYEQYF
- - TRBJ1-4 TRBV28 TGTGCCAGCAGTTTATGGGAAACAGCTGGAGAAAAACTGTTTTTT CASSLWETAGEKLFF
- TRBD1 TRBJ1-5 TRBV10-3 TGTGCCATCGGCAGACCCGGGACAGGGGAGGCTAGGCAGCCCCAGCATTTT CAIGRPGTGEARQPQHF
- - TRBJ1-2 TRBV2 TGTGCCAGCAGTGATGAGATACAGGTTAAAGGCTACACCTTC CASSDEIQVKGYTF
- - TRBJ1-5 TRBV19 TGTGCCAGTAGTATAATCAGCGAGGGGCCCCAGCATTTT CASSIISEGPQHF
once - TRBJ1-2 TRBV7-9 TGTGCCAGCAGCTTAGAGGGCCTAAAAGGGGCATACACCTTC CASSLEGLKGAYTF
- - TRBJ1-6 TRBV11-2 TGTGCCAGCAGCTTAATGGGGCAGGATAATTCACCCCTCCACTTT CASSLMGQDNSPLHF
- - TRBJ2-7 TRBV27 TGTGCCAGCAGTCCTCTAAGATACTGGGACAACGTGAAGCAGTACTTC CASSPLRYWDNVKQYF
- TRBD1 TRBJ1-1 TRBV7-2 TGTGCCACCCACAGGGGTCGGAACACTGAAGCTTTCTTT CATHRGRNTEAFF
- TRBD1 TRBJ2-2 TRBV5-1 TGCGCCAGCAGCTTTCCCAGGGGGCGGGACACCGGGGAGCTGTTTTTT CASSFPRGRDTGELFF
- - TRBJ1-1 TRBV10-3 TGTGCCATCAGTGATAGGAGGGACACTGAAGCTTTCTTT CAISDRRDTEAFF